This TCR beta chain derives from a study of vaccination and CD4 T cells after COVID-19. Whole-study context: Comprising six males and four females, the convalescent participants counted two Hispanic individuals among them.

V lost 7 bases and J lost 6, with 9 bases in between. CDR1 and CDR2 (germline): MNHNS, SASEGT. This CDR3 has 12 residues. Study-level points and caveats: Convalescent patients displayed a median around 88% of reactive clones emerging only post-vaccination. For SARS-CoV-2-reactive clonotypes, the median went from 21 to 38, a nonsignificant increase.

At the Johns Hopkins FTIC core, DNA taken from cultured CD4+ T cells was sequenced by way of the Oncomine TCR Beta short-read assay. TCRdb reanalysed the PCR reads using MiXCR and keeps one entry per CDR3 protein. The sample records 12,000 to 15,000 distinct CDR3 sequences, less than 70% being singletons. On this clonotype: Its matching antigen is unknown.

The sample's treatment: roughly 11-day PBMC culture with coronavirus spike peptide pools or control peptides (ViraFEST assay). Expanded clonotypes were found by TCR sequencing after peptide-pool stimulation (ViraFEST). Sample: CD4+ T cells from blood, cultured in vitro, taken before SARS-CoV-2 vaccination. The TCR comes from a human donor who had recovered from COVID-19. This chain connects TRBV6-1 to TRBJ2-2; possibly TRBD2 for D (6 bases). CDR3 in amino acids: CASILASGELFF. CDR3 sequence (DNA): TGTGCCAGCATCCTAGCGTCCGGGGAGCTGTTTTTT.